This section outlines one TCR beta chain sequence together with its context. Its matching antigen is unknown. The assay was immunoSEQ multiplex PCR, and TCRdb's table has in-frame clones only and misses some. This table holds roughly 390,000 clones, approximately 86% found once. This entry is derived from a study of Ad26.COV2.S vaccination and SARS-CoV-2 variants. Study context: COV1001, an Ad26.COV2.S trial, supplied this vaccine-arm donor. Findings and limits, study-wide: Possibly, TCR breadth and depth analyses underestimated total T cell responses. With respect to non-spike TCR breadth, vaccine and placebo recipients were similar. Participants in the vaccine arm had higher spike-specific TCR breadth; placebo recipients had lower.

The treatment: over 15 received Ad26.COV2.S at low or high dose, single or two shots; 5 received placebo; per-sample allocation not given. Sample collection was performed on day 63 after the first vaccine or placebo injection. The germline V gene encodes CDR1 MNHEY and CDR2 SVGEGT. The CDR3 runs 13 residues. The V end was cut by 2 bases, the J end by 3 bases, with 7 bases between. The sample here was peripheral blood, taken in a trial of Ad26.COV2.S vaccine versus placebo. The chain carries TRBV6-2 or TRBV6-3 and TRBJ1-2, with a tentative D call TRBD1 (5 bases). The clonotype was recovered from a person between 18 and 65 years old who received the Ad26.COV2.S COVID-19 vaccine or a placebo. For the CDR3, the DNA is TGTGCCAGCAGTTACCTGGGGGACTATGGCTACACCTTC. Translated: CASSYLGDYGYTF.